The 17 T cell receptor beta chains given below trace back to one sample, sequenced in a study of human T cells and chemical hapten exposure. Via MiXCR, TCRdb re-called the RACE reads, giving one row per CDR3 protein. This repertoire shows roughly 100,000 distinct CDR3 sequences, about 8.6% found once; its top ten account for 2.5% to 3%. Time point given: healthy volunteer bleed at 2 weeks. The study extracted total RNA from unfractionated whole blood. Sequenced input: whole blood. The receptors here all came from a female donor in good health. Some clones in this sample may be carry-over from other donors' samples.

This clonotype appeared a few times. J is TRBJ2-2 and V is TRBV28, with D unresolved. Trimming shortened V by 3 bases and J by 2 bases, and 7 bases separated the two germline ends. This CDR3 has 14 residues. CDR1 is MDHEN, CDR2 SYDVKM, per germline. CDR3 sequence (DNA): TGTGCCAGCAGTTTCGGATCTAACACCGGGGAGCTGTTTTTT. It encodes CASSFGSNTGELFF. The whole variable domain, filled in from reference TRBV28 and TRBJ2-2, reads DVKVTQSSRYLVKRTGEKVFLECVQDMDHENMFWYRQDPGLGLRLIYFSYDVKMKEKGDIPEGYSVSREKKERFSLILESASTNQTSMYLCASSFGSNTGELFFGEGSRLTVL.

This clonotype turned up a few times. The chain recombines TRBV28 with TRBJ1-5; D gene uncertain. Germline-derived CDR1 and CDR2 are MDHEN and SYDVKM. Trimming pared 3 bases from V and 9 bases from J, leaving 12 bases between. The CDR3 spans 13 residues. CDR3 nucleotide sequence: TGTGCCAGCAGTTTCGTGGGGTTTGGGCCCCAGCATTTT. It codes for CASSFVGFGPQHF. The variable domain in full, with the rest retrieved from reference TRBV28 and TRBJ1-5, is DVKVTQSSRYLVKRTGEKVFLECVQDMDHENMFWYRQDPGLGLRLIYFSYDVKMKEKGDIPEGYSVSREKKERFSLILESASTNQTSMYLCASSFVGFGPQHFGDGTRLSIL.

To note about this clonotype: This clone may be a read error of a much larger clone one base away. V gene TRBV5-4 combines with J gene TRBJ2-6, with 11 bases lining up with TRBD2. The CDR3 totals 17 residues. CDR1 is SGHNT and CDR2 is YYREEE in the germline V gene (reference sequence). CDR3 amino acids: CASSLEGLAAGTNVLTF. CDR3 DNA: TGTGCCAGCAGCTTGGAGGGACTAGCGGCTGGGACCAACGTCCTGACTTTC.

The J gene is TRBJ2-3, the V gene TRBV29-1, with 9 positions matching TRBD1. This CDR3 is built from 16 residues. Germline values: CDR1 SQVTM, CDR2 ANQGSEA. Trimming cost V 2 bases and J 1 base; bases outside gene matches: 7. The CDR3 DNA is TGCAGCGTTGAAAAAGGAGGGGACAGGGGCACAGATACGCAGTATTTT. Residues: CSVEKGGDRGTDTQYF.

In its sample, this clonotype was seen a few times. This chain uses TRBV7-9 with TRBJ1-1, with no clear D. Germline CDR1 is SEHNR and CDR2 is FQNEAQ (reference sequence). The germline V and J ends were trimmed by 5 bases and 3 bases, with 4 bases remaining between them. This CDR3 region has 11 residues. The CDR3 DNA sequence: TGTGCCAGCAGCCCAGACACTGAAGCTTTCTTT. It yields the protein CASSPDTEAFF.

This clonotype was picked up a small number of times. The V and J genes are TRBV5-6 and TRBJ1-1, with 7 nucleotides matching TRBD1. The CDR3 sequence is 14 residues long. With V trimmed by 4 bases and J by 6 bases, 9 bases remained unmatched. Germline V lookup: CDR1 SGHDT, CDR2 YYEEEE. CDR3 DNA sequence: TGTGCCAGCAGCCCGAGCCGACAGGGCGCTGAAGCTTTCTTT. Protein: CASSPSRQGAEAFF.

This clonotype turned up a few times. The V and J genes are TRBV7-9 and TRBJ1-2; 7 bases fit TRBD1. The CDR3 runs 16 residues. V lost 4 bases, J lost 8 bases, and 16 bases stayed unmatched. Germline loops: CDR1 SEHNR, CDR2 FQNEAQ (reference sequence). The CDR3 region has the DNA TGTGCCAGCAGCTCAATACGAGACAGGGAATCTTACGGCTACACCTTC. Translating it yields CASSSIRDRESYGYTF. Based on the CDR3 plus reference TRBV7-9 and TRBJ1-2, the full variable domain is DTGVSQNPRHKITKRGQNVTFRCDPISEHNRLYWYRQTLGQGPEFLTYFQNEAQLEKSRLLSDRFSAERPKGSFSTLEIQRTEQGDSAMYLCASSSIRDRESYGYTFGSGTRLTVV.

This clonotype turned up a few times. The chain carries TRBV28 and TRBJ1-1; D possibly corresponds to TRBD1 (5 bases). Germline loops: CDR1 MDHEN, CDR2 SYDVKM. This CDR3 has 14 residues. The V end lost 7 bases, the J end lost 1 base, and 13 bases lay between the germline ends. The CDR3 DNA sequence: TGTGCCAGCATGCAATTAAGGGGGAACACTGAAGCTTTCTTT. Protein: CASMQLRGNTEAFF.

The V call is TRBV28, the J call TRBJ2-3; D remains unclear. V dropped 8 bases and J dropped 4 bases, with 13 bases sitting between them. The V gene's germline CDR1 is MDHEN and CDR2 SYDVKM. This CDR3 contains 13 residues. The CDR3 bases are TGTGCCAGCTCTGAGCAGCGAGCAGATACGCAGTATTTT. It specifies CASSEQRADTQYF.

This clonotype was detected a few times. The rearrangement links TRBV2 to TRBJ1-3; a weak D match, TRBD1 (5 bases). Deletions cut 8 bases from V and 4 bases from J, with 15 bases between. This CDR3 comprises 14 residues. Per germline, CDR1 SNHLY and CDR2 FYNNEI. The CDR3 spells CASPGATPGNTIYF. The DNA of the CDR3 is TGTGCCAGCCCCGGGGCGACACCCGGAAACACCATATATTTT.

Only a few counts were recorded for this clonotype. This chain joins TRBV4-2 and TRBJ2-1; no firm D call. Germline V CDR1 and CDR2: LGHNA, YNFKEQ. The CDR3 sequence is 12 residues long. V lost 0 bases and J lost 7, with 4 bases in between. The CDR3 DNA reads as TGTGCCAGCAGCCAAGATGGTAATGAGCAGTTCTTC. Its translation: CASSQDGNEQFF.

The sample holds a few counts of this clonotype. CDR3 region: CAWGTGRETVGAFF. The DNA for the CDR3 is TGTGCCTGGGGGACGGGGAGGGAGACTGTTGGGGCTTTCTTT. The chain recombines TRBV30 with TRBJ1-1, with D maybe TRBD1 (5 bases). This CDR3 comprises 14 residues. Trimming removed 5 bases at V and 11 bases at J, with 24 bases between. Germline loops: CDR1 GTSNPN, CDR2 SVGIG (reference sequence).

The sample holds many counts of this clonotype. The genes are TRBV18 and TRBJ2-1; unclear D gene. Trimming removed 4 bases from V and 1 base from J, with 5 bases in between. Germline CDR1 reads KGHSH; CDR2 reads LQKENI. CDR3 length: 13 amino acids. CDR3 protein: CASSQDSYNEQFF. The CDR3 DNA follows: TGTGCCAGCTCACAGGATTCCTACAATGAGCAGTTCTTC.

This clonotype was seen many times. The rearrangement uses TRBV6-1 and TRBJ2-5; 11 bases are shared with TRBD2. CDR1 is MNHNS and CDR2 is SASEGT in the germline V gene. The CDR3 extends over 16 amino acids. J was trimmed by 3 bases and V by 5 bases; bases with no gene match: 8. CDR3 protein: CASSKRLAGGEETQYF. In DNA, the CDR3 is TGTGCCAGCAGTAAGCGGCTAGCGGGAGGTGAAGAGACCCAGTACTTC.

This clonotype turned up a few times. This rearrangement joins TRBV28 to TRBJ2-1; D gene ambiguous. V was cut by 5 bases and J by 9 bases, with 14 bases left in between. CDR1 and CDR2 from the germline V gene are MDHEN and SYDVKM. This CDR3 contains 13 residues. The CDR3 coding sequence is TGTGCCAGCAGTCCCCCCAACATGGGTGAGCAGTTCTTC. The encoded protein is CASSPPNMGEQFF. Full variable domain (remainder filled in from reference TRBV28 and TRBJ2-1): DVKVTQSSRYLVKRTGEKVFLECVQDMDHENMFWYRQDPGLGLRLIYFSYDVKMKEKGDIPEGYSVSREKKERFSLILESASTNQTSMYLCASSPPNMGEQFFGPGTRLTVL.

This clonotype was seen at least ten times. The chain couples TRBV19 to TRBJ2-5; no clear D gene. Deletions cut 2 bases from V and 4 bases from J, with 8 bases between. The CDR3 extends over 13 amino acids. Germline loops: CDR1 LNHDA, CDR2 SQIVND (reference sequence). CDR3 DNA sequence: TGTGCCAGTAGTATATTGAACGGAGAGACCCAGTACTTC. This codes for CASSILNGETQYF. The whole variable domain, remainder taken from reference TRBV19 and TRBJ2-5, is DGGITQSPKYLFRKEGQNVTLSCEQNLNHDAMYWYRQDPGQGLRLIYYSQIVNDFQKGDIAEGYSVSREKKESFPLTVTSAQKNPTAFYLCASSILNGETQYFGPGTRLLVL.

This clonotype has a handful of counts. The genes are TRBV7-9 and TRBJ2-4; 7 nucleotides agree with TRBD2. CDR1 and CDR2 from the germline V gene are SEHNR and FQNEAQ (reference sequence). The CDR3 is made up of 13 amino acids. The V segment lost 3 bases and the J segment 8 bases; nucleotides outside the gene matches: 4. CDR3 region: CASSLREMDIQYF. The CDR3 nucleotides read TGTGCCAGCAGCTTGCGGGAGATGGACATTCAGTACTTC. Using reference TRBV7-9 and TRBJ2-4 for the parts outside the CDR3, the full variable domain is DTGVSQNPRHKITKRGQNVTFRCDPISEHNRLYWYRQTLGQGPEFLTYFQNEAQLEKSRLLSDRFSAERPKGSFSTLEIQRTEQGDSAMYLCASSLREMDIQYFGAGTRLSVL.